This T cell receptor beta chain comes out of a study of cytomegalovirus exposure and HLA in healthy donors. Concerning this clone itself: The target antigen is unknown.

CDR3 length equals 15 residues. V was cut by 3 bases and J by 4 bases, with 15 bases left in between. Germline assignment: CDR1 SGHRS and CDR2 YFSETQ. Points from the study as a whole: Judged likely to be a sequencing artifact was a cluster of highly shared sequence variants.

The PCR had 60 Vbeta and 13 Jbeta primers. The repertoire was sequenced with immunoSEQ multiplex PCR; TCRdb's copy has only in-frame clones and lacks some. This table lists under 150,000 clones. The clonotype was recovered from a woman in her sixties in good health and CMV-seronegative. The sequencing sample was made of PBMCs. The chain is built from TRBV5-1 and TRBJ2-3; D is unresolved. CDR3 residues: CASSSSGAAPDTQYF. Written as DNA, the CDR3 is TGCGCCAGCAGCTCATCAGGTGCCGCGCCAGATACGCAGTATTTT.